This TCR beta chain was profiled in a study of shared clonotypes between healthy human individuals. The CDR3 consists of 17 residues. Trimming cost V 5 bases and J 8 bases; bases outside gene matches: 18. Per the germline V gene, CDR1 is MNHEY and CDR2 is SMNVEV (reference sequence). Per the original data handling: Filtering differed since immunoSEQ provided only junctions, with no quality scores. Clones were sequenced by immunoSEQ multiplex PCR, and TCRdb holds only the in-frame ones, with some missing. That table furnishes V, J and clone size, whereas the DNA furnished D and trimming. Here the sample spans over 950,000 clones, around 77% being singletons. The investigators split CD4+ cells into a CD45RA+ naive subset and a CD45RA-negative memory subset.

The TCR originated in a man between 18 and 29 years old in good health. Some clones in this sample may be carry-over from other donors' samples. Source material: memory CD4+ T cells from PBMCs. Indicated subset: CD45RA-negative fraction. This chain joins TRBV27 and TRBJ1-2; TRBD1 aligns across 9 bases. The CDR3 loop is CASSPRDRVRMVDGYTF. The DNA of the CDR3 is TGTGCCAGCAGTCCTAGGGACAGGGTACGAATGGTGGACGGCTACACCTTC.